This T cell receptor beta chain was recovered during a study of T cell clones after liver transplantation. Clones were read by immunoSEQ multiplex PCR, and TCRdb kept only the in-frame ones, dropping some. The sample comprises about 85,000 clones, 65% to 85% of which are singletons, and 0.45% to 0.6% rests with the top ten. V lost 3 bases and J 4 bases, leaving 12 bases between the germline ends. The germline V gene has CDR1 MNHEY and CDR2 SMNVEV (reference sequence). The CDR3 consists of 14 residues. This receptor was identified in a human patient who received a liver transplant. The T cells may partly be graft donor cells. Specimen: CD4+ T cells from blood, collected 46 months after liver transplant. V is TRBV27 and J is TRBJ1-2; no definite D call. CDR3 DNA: TGTGCCAGCAGTTTGCAACCACATGTCTATGGCTACACCTTC. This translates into CASSLQPHVYGYTF.